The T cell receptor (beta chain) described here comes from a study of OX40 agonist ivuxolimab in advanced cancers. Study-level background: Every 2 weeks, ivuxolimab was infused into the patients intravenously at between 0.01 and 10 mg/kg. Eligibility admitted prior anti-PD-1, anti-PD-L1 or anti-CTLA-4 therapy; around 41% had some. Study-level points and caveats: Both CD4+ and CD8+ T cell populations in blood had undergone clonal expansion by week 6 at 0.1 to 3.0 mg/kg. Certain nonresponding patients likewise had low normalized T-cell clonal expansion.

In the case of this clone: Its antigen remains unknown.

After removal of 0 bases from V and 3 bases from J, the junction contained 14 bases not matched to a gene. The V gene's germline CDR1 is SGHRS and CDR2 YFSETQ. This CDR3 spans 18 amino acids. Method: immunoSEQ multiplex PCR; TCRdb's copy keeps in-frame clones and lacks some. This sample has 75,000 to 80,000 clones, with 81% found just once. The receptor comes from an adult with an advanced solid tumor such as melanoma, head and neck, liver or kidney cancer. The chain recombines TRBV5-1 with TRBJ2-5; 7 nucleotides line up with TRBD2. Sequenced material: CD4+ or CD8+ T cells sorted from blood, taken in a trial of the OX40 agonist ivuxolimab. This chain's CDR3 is CASSLEPRMTSREETQYF. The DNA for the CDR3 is TGCGCCAGCAGCTTGGAACCCCGGATGACTAGCCGTGAAGAGACCCAGTACTTC.